The 9 T cell receptor beta chains given below trace back to one sample, sequenced in a study of blood T cell repertoires in COVID-19. Assay used: immunoSEQ multiplex PCR; TCRdb lists only in-frame clones, some missing. The table lists approximately 120,000 clones, around four fifths of them singletons. Sequenced: peripheral blood. The receptors shown here come from a human donor in a cohort sampled during active COVID-19.

The rearrangement joins TRBV18 to TRBJ2-1; possibly TRBD2 for D (5 bases). The CDR3 totals 16 residues. The V gene's germline CDR1 is KGHSH and CDR2 LQKENI. V gave up 6 bases and J gave up 5 bases, with 20 bases separating them. Here the CDR3 reads CASSGALRSANNEQFF. CDR3 nucleotide sequence: TGTGCCAGCTCGGGAGCCCTGAGATCAGCTAACAATGAGCAGTTCTTC. Combining the CDR3 with reference TRBV18 and TRBJ2-1 gives the whole variable domain NAGVMQNPRHLVRRRGQEARLRCSPMKGHSHVYWYRQLPEEGLKFMVYLQKENIIDESGMPKERFSAEFPKEGPSILRIQQVVRGDSAAYFCASSGALRSANNEQFFGPGTRLTVL.

Only a few counts were recorded for this clone. The J gene is TRBJ2-2, the V gene TRBV6-1, with D tentatively TRBD2 (6 bases). Germline CDR1 and CDR2: MNHNS and SASEGT. The CDR3 loop spans 18 amino acids. Trimming pared 2 bases from V and 3 bases from J, leaving 19 bases between. CDR3: CASSEWRAGSGYTGELFF. For the CDR3, the DNA is TGTGCCAGCAGTGAATGGAGGGCAGGTTCGGGGTACACCGGGGAGCTGTTTTTT.

The V gene is TRBV4-1, the J gene TRBJ2-7, with 7 positions matching TRBD1. The CDR3 sequence is 14 residues long. Germline loops: CDR1 MGHRA, CDR2 YSYEKL. The junction had 5 bases not matched to a gene; V was cut back by 3 bases and J by 3 bases. The CDR3 spells CASSHSDRDYEQYF. Written as DNA, the CDR3 is TGCGCCAGCAGCCACTCTGACAGGGACTACGAGCAGTACTTC.

The V call is TRBV7-6, the J call TRBJ2-7, with TRBD1 identical over 9 bases. Germline CDR1 is SGHVS and CDR2 is FNYEAQ. V trimming: 3 bases; J trimming: 6 bases; junction bases outside the gene matches: 9. This CDR3 is built from 15 residues. CDR3 residues: CASSLGGQGMLEQYF. CDR3 nucleotide sequence: TGTGCCAGCAGCTTGGGGGGACAGGGTATGCTCGAGCAGTACTTC.

This clone was seen more than once but under ten times. The chain combines TRBV12-3 or TRBV12-4 with TRBJ2-7, with D unresolved. Trimming took off 4 bases at V and 7 bases at J, with 11 bases between the two ends. This CDR3 has 12 residues. The CDR3 loop reads CASSSERKEQYF. The CDR3 bases are TGTGCCAGCAGTTCTGAGCGTAAAGAGCAGTACTTC.

V gene TRBV7-8 combines with J gene TRBJ2-5; TRBD2 aligns across 9 bases. This CDR3 region has 17 residues. The V gene's germline CDR1 is SGHVS and CDR2 FQNEAQ. Germline trimming cut 3 bases from V and 4 bases from J; bases unmatched to any gene: 12. The CDR3 nucleotides read TGTGCCAGCAGCTTCTTGGGGGGGACTAGCAAATTAGAGACCCAGTACTTC. Translating it yields CASSFLGGTSKLETQYF.

The chain uses TRBV30 and TRBJ1-3, with 9 bases matching TRBD1. V shed 3 bases and J 2 bases; nucleotides not matched to a gene: 5. Looked up from germline, CDR1 is GTSNPN and CDR2 is SVGIG (reference sequence). CDR3 length: 15 residues. The CDR3 region has the DNA TGTGCCTGGAGGGACAGGGGTGCAACTGGAAACACCATATATTTT. This translates into CAWRDRGATGNTIYF.

J is TRBJ2-2 and V is TRBV4-1; TRBD1 agrees at 12 bases. CDR3 length: 18 amino acids. V lost 2 bases, J lost 1 base, and 5 bases stayed unmatched. CDR1 and CDR2 (germline): MGHRA, YSYEKL. CDR3 bases: TGCGCCAGCAGCCAAACCGGGACAGGGGGCTGGAACACCGGGGAGCTGTTTTTT. Its translation: CASSQTGTGGWNTGELFF.

As regards this clone: Different DNA sequences within this sample yield the same CDR3. V is TRBV5-8 and J is TRBJ1-2, with 9 bases matching TRBD1. This CDR3 spans 13 amino acids. The J segment lost 5 bases and the V segment lost 5 bases, leaving 4 bases of the junction unmatched. Per the germline V gene, CDR1 is SGHTS and CDR2 is YDEGEE. The CDR3 region is CASSRTGEYGYTF. As DNA, the CDR3 is TGTGCCAGCAGTCGGACAGGGGAATATGGCTACACCTTC.